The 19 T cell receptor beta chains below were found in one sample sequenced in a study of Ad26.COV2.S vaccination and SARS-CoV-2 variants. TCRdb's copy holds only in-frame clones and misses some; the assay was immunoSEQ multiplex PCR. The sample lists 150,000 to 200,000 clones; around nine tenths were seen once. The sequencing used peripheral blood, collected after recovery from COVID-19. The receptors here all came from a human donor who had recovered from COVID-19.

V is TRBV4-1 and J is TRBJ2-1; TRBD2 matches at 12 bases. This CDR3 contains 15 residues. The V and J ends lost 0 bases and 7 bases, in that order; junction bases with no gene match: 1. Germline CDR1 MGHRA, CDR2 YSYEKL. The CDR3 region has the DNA TGCGCCAGCAGCCAAGAGACTAGCGGGAGAAATGAGCAGTTCTTC. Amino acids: CASSQETSGRNEQFF.

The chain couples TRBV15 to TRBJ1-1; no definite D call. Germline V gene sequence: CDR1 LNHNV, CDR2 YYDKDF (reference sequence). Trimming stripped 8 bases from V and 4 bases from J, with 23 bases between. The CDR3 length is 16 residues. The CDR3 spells CATAGRPTRRSTEAFF. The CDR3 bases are TGTGCCACCGCCGGGAGGCCGACACGGAGGAGCACTGAAGCTTTCTTT.

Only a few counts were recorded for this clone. The CDR3 nucleotides are TGTGCCAGCAGCTTAACCAGGGATACGCAGTATTTT. Its protein is CASSLTRDTQYF. V gene TRBV7-2 combines with J gene TRBJ2-3; D unresolved. V was shortened by 2 bases and J by 6 bases, with 6 bases between the two germline ends. CDR1 and CDR2 (germline): SGHTA, FQGNSA. The CDR3 contains 12 residues.

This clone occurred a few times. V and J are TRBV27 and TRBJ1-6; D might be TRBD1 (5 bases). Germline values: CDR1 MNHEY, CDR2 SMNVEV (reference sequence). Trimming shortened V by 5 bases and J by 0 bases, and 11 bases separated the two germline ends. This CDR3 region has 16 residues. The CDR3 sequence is CASSTRGSSYNSPLHF. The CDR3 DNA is TGTGCCAGCAGTACGAGGGGAAGCTCCTATAATTCACCCCTCCACTTT.

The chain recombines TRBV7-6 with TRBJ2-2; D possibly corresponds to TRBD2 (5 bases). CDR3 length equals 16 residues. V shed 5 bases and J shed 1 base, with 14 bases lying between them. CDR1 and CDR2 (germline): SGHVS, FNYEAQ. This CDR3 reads CASSMRGLENTGELFF. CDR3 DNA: TGTGCCAGCAGCATGCGAGGGCTAGAGAACACCGGGGAGCTGTTTTTT.

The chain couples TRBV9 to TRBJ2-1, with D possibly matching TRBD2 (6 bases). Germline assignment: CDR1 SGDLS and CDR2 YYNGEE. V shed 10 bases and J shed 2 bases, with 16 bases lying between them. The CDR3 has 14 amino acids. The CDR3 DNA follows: TGTGCCTCCGAGGGAGGTCTAGCCTACAATGAGCAGTTCTTC. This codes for CASEGGLAYNEQFF.

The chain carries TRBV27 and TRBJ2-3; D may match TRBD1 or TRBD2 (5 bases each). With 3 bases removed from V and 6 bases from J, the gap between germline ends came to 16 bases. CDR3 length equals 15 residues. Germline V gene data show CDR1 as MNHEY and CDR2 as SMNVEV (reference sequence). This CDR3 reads CASSFGASSVDTQYF. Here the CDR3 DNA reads TGTGCCAGCAGTTTTGGGGCTAGCTCCGTGGATACGCAGTATTTT.

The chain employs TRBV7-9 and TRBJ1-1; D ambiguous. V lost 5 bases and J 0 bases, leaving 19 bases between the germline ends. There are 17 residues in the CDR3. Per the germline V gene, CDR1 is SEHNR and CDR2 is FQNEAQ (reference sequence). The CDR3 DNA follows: TGTGCCAGCAGCCCGGGAGGATACGAAGGCCTGAACACTGAAGCTTTCTTT. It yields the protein CASSPGGYEGLNTEAFF.

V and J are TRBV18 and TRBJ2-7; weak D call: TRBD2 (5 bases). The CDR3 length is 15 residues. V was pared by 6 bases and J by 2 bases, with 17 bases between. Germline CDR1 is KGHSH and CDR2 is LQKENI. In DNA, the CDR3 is TGTGCCAGCTCCCAAACACGGGCGGGCCCCTACGAGCAGTACTTC. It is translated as CASSQTRAGPYEQYF.

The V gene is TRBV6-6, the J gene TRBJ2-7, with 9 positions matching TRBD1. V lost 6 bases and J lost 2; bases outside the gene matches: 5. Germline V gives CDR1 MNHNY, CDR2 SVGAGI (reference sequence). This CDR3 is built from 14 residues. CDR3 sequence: CASRGQGNTYEQYF. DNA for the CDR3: TGTGCCAGCAGGGGACAGGGTAATACCTACGAGCAGTACTTC.

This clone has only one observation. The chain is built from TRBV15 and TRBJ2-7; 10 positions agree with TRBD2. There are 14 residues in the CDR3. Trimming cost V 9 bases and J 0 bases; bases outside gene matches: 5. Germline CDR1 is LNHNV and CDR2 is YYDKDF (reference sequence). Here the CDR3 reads CATRTSGDSYEQYF. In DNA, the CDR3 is TGTGCCACACGGACTAGCGGAGACTCCTACGAGCAGTACTTC.

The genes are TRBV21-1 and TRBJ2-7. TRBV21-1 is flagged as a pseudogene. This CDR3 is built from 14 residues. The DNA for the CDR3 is TGTGCCAGCAGCAAACTTAGGGCAAACTACGAGCAGTACTTC. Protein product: CASSKLRANYEQYF.

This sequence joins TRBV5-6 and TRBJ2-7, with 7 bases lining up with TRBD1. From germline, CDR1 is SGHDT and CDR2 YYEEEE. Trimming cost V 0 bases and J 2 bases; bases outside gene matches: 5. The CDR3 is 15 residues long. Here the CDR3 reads CASSLGDRDTYEQYF. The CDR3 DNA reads TGTGCCAGCAGCTTGGGAGACAGGGATACCTACGAGCAGTACTTC.

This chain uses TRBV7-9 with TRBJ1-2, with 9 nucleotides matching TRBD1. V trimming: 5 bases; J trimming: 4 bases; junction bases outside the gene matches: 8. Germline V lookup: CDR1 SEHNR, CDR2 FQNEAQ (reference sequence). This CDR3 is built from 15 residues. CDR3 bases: TGTGCCAGCAGCCACTCCACGGGACAGGGCTATGGCTACACCTTC. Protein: CASSHSTGQGYGYTF.

The CDR3 DNA sequence: TGTGCCAGCAGTGAAATTAAGTTTGAAGCTTTCTTT. The encoded protein is CASSEIKFEAFF. This chain uses TRBV6-1 with TRBJ1-1, with D unresolved. Germline V CDR1 and CDR2: MNHNS, SASEGT. V was cut by 2 bases and J by 7 bases, with 8 bases left in between. The CDR3 is made up of 12 amino acids.

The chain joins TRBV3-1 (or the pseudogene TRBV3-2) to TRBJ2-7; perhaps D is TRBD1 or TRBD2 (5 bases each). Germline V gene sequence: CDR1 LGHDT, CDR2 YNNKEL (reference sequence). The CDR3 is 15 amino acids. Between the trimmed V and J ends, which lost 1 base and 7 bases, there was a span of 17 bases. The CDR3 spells CASSQATPGTGEQYF. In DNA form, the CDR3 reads TGTGCCAGCAGCCAAGCTACTCCCGGGACGGGAGAGCAGTACTTC.

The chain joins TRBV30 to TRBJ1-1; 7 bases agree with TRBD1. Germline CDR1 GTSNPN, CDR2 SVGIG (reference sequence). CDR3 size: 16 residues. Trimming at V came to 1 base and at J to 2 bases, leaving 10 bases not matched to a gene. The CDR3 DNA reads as TGTGCCTGGAGTGCCGGGACAGCCCACCTTAACACTGAAGCTTTCTTT. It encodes CAWSAGTAHLNTEAFF.

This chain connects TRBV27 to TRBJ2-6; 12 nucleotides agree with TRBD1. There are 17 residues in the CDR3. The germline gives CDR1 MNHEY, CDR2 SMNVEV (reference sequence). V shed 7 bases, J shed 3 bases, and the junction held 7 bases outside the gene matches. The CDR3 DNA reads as TGTGCCAGCACCTCCGGGACAGGGGGCGGTGGGGCCAACGTCCTGACTTTC. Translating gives CASTSGTGGGGANVLTF.

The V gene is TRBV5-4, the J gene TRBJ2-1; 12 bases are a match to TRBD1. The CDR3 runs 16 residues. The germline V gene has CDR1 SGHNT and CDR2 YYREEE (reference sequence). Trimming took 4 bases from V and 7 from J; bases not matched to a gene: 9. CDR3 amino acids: CASSRAGQGAWNEQFF. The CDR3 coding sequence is TGTGCCAGCAGCAGAGCGGGACAGGGGGCGTGGAATGAGCAGTTCTTC. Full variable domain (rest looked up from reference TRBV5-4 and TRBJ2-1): ETGVTQSPTHLIKTRGQQVTLRCSSQSGHNTVSWYQQALGQGPQFIFQYYREEENGRGNFPPRFSGLQFPNYSSELNVNALELDDSALYLCASSRAGQGAWNEQFFGPGTRLTVL.